The 14 T cell receptor beta chains listed next were all sequenced from one sample in a study of shared clonotypes between healthy human individuals. This table comes from immunoSEQ multiplex PCR, and its TCRdb copy is limited to in-frame clones, with some not included. The sample shows around 2.1 million clones, about 92% of them seen only once. CD45RO-negative, CCR7-positively selected cells formed the naive CD8 fraction, excluding terminally differentiated effector memory CD45RA+ cells. Sequencing was done on a sample of naive CD8+ T cells from PBMCs. These receptors were obtained from a man younger than 30 in good health. Some clones in this sample may be carry-over from other donors' samples.

The V call is TRBV27, the J call TRBJ2-5; D unclear. V dropped 6 bases and J dropped 3 bases, with 11 bases sitting between them. This CDR3 has 13 amino acids. Germline CDR1 reads MNHEY; CDR2 reads SMNVEV (reference sequence). CDR3 DNA: TGTGCCAGCAGCCAGTCCAGTAAAGAGACCCAGTACTTC. Amino acids: CASSQSSKETQYF.

This chain joins TRBV27 and TRBJ1-3, with D unclear. The CDR3 loop spans 13 amino acids. Trimming pared 5 bases from V and 4 bases from J, leaving 9 bases between. Per germline, CDR1 MNHEY and CDR2 SMNVEV (reference sequence). The CDR3 is CASSAAEGNTIYF. CDR3 bases: TGTGCCAGCAGTGCCGCGGAGGGAAACACCATATATTTT.

The chain recombines TRBV20-1 with TRBJ1-1; D remains unclear. V was trimmed by 2 bases and J by 3 bases, leaving 4 bases between them. The CDR3 runs to 11 residues. Germline loops: CDR1 DFQATT, CDR2 SNEGSKA (reference sequence). The CDR3 bases are TGCAGTGCTAGATCAGACACTGAAGCTTTCTTT. Protein: CSARSDTEAFF.

This sequence joins TRBV27 and TRBJ2-1, with D perhaps TRBD2 (5 bases). This CDR3 is 14 amino acids long. V was pared by 1 base and J by 10 bases, with 14 bases between. CDR1 and CDR2 (germline): MNHEY, SMNVEV (reference sequence). CDR3 sequence (DNA): TGTGCCAGCAGTTTATATCTAGCAGTGGAGGAGCAGTTCTTC. Translation gives CASSLYLAVEEQFF.

The chain carries TRBV27 and TRBJ2-5; D might be TRBD1 (6 bases). The CDR3 is 13 amino acids. Looked up from germline, CDR1 is MNHEY and CDR2 is SMNVEV (reference sequence). The germline V and J ends were trimmed by 6 bases and 5 bases, with 13 bases remaining between them. The CDR3, as DNA: TGTGCCAGCAGGATACAGGGTGGTGAGACCCAGTACTTC. It codes for CASRIQGGETQYF.

This chain connects TRBV27 to TRBJ2-1; 9 nucleotides align to TRBD2. Germline V gene lookup returns CDR1 MNHEY and CDR2 SMNVEV (reference sequence). The CDR3 has 15 residues. The J segment lost 7 bases and the V segment lost 3 bases, leaving 7 bases of the junction unmatched. The CDR3 DNA is TGTGCCAGCAGTTTTCGCGGGAGGGCGGATAATGAGCAGTTCTTC. Translation gives CASSFRGRADNEQFF.

The chain joins TRBV5-1 to TRBJ2-3; 12 positions agree with TRBD2. There are 15 residues in the CDR3. V lost 4 bases to trimming and J lost 5 bases; unmatched junction nucleotides: 5. CDR1 is SGHRS and CDR2 is YFSETQ in the germline V gene. Written as DNA, the CDR3 is TGCGCCAGCAGCGGGACTAGCGGGCCCCGAGATACGCAGTATTTT. Protein: CASSGTSGPRDTQYF.

A word on this clone: Other DNA sequences from this sample encode an identical CDR3 as well. The chain is built from TRBV27 and TRBJ2-7; D remains unclear. The V gene's germline CDR1 is MNHEY and CDR2 SMNVEV (reference sequence). V gave up 5 bases and J gave up 0 bases, with 5 bases separating them. The CDR3 consists of 12 residues. CDR3 region: CASSRNSYEQYF. As DNA, the CDR3 is TGTGCCAGCAGTCGAAACTCCTACGAGCAGTACTTC.

Details on this clone: The same CDR3 arises from other DNA sequences in this sample as well. This rearrangement joins TRBV19 to TRBJ1-5; D perhaps matches TRBD1 (5 bases). The V end was cut by 3 bases, the J end by 3 bases, with 12 bases between. Germline lookup yields CDR1 LNHDA and CDR2 SQIVND (reference sequence). The CDR3 is made up of 15 amino acids. For the CDR3, the DNA is TGTGCCAGTAGTATTTGGGGGGGTCCCAATCAGCCCCAGCATTTT. Translation: CASSIWGGPNQPQHF.

The rearrangement links TRBV29-1 to TRBJ2-3, with D tentatively TRBD1 (6 bases). This CDR3 comprises 12 residues. Germline loops: CDR1 SQVTM, CDR2 ANQGSEA. The CDR3 is CRAWGPDDTQYF. Written as DNA, the CDR3 is TGCAGAGCTTGGGGGCCGGATGATACGCAGTATTTT.

This chain uses TRBV11-1 with TRBJ2-7; TRBD1 matches at 7 bases. With 8 bases clipped from V and 4 bases from J, the junction kept 11 bases outside the gene matches. The CDR3 sequence is 14 residues long. Looked up from germline, CDR1 is SGHAT and CDR2 is FQDESV (reference sequence). Here the CDR3 DNA reads TGTGCCAGCTGCCAAGGGGCAGGGGGTTACGAGCAGTACTTC. Translating gives CASCQGAGGYEQYF.

The chain combines TRBV27 with TRBJ2-7; D unclear. The germline CDR1 and CDR2 sequences are MNHEY and SMNVEV (reference sequence). CDR3 length: 14 residues. Trimming stripped 0 bases from V and 3 bases from J, with 9 bases between. The CDR3 loop is CASSLSGPHYEQYF. CDR3 coding DNA: TGTGCCAGCAGTTTATCCGGACCACACTACGAGCAGTACTTC.

The chain couples TRBV27 to TRBJ2-7; 10 nucleotides match TRBD2. The CDR3 extends over 17 amino acids. Looked up from germline, CDR1 is MNHEY and CDR2 is SMNVEV (reference sequence). V lost 4 bases to trimming and J lost 5 bases; unmatched junction nucleotides: 14. This chain's CDR3 is CASSSPGGAGGLDEQYF. CDR3 nucleotide sequence: TGTGCCAGCAGTTCCCCCGGGGGAGCGGGAGGGCTTGACGAGCAGTACTTC.

J is TRBJ1-6 and V is TRBV27; TRBD1 agrees at 7 bases. This CDR3 comprises 14 residues. In germline, CDR1 is MNHEY, CDR2 SMNVEV (reference sequence). V trimming: 6 bases; J trimming: 9 bases; junction bases outside the gene matches: 8. In DNA form, the CDR3 reads TGTGCCAGCAGCGACAGGGTCGGGGTTTCACCCCTCCACTTT. Translated, it gives CASSDRVGVSPLHF.